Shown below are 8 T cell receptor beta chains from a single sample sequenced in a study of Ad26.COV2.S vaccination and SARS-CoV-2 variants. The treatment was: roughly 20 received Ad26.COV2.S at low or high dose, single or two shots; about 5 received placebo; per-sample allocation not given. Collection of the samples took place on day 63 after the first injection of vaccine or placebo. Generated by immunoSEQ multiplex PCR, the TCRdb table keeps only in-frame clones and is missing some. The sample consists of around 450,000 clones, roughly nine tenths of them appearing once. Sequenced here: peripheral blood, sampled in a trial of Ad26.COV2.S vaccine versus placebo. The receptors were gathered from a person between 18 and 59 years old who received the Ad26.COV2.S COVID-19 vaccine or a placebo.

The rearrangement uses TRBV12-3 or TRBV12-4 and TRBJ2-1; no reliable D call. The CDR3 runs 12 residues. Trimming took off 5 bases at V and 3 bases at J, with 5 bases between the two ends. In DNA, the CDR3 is TGTGCCAGCAGTAACTACTACAATGAGCAGTTCTTC. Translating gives CASSNYYNEQFF.

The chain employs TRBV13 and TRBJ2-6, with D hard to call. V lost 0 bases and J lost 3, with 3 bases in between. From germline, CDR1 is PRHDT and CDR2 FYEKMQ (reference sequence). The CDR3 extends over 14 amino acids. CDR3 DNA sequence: TGTGCCAGCAGCTTAGGGTTTGGGGCCAACGTCCTGACTTTC. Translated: CASSLGFGANVLTF.

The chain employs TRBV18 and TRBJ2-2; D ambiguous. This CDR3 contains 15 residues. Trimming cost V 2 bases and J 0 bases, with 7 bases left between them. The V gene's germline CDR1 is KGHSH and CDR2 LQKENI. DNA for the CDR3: TGTGCCAGCTCACCAATGGACCCGAACACCGGGGAGCTGTTTTTT. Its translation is CASSPMDPNTGELFF.

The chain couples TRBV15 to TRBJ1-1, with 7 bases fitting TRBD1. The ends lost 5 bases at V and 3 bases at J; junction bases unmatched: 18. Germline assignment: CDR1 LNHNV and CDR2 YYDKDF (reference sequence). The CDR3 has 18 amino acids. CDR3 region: CATSGGSGQIKGDTEAFF. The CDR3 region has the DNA TGTGCCACCAGCGGAGGTTCGGGACAGATAAAAGGGGACACTGAAGCTTTCTTT.

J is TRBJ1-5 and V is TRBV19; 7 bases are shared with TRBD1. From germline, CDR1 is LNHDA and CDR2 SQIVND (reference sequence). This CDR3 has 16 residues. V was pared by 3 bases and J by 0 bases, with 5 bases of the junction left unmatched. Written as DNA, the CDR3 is TGTGCCAGTAGTATTGGGACAGAGTATAGCAATCAGCCCCAGCATTTT. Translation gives CASSIGTEYSNQPQHF.

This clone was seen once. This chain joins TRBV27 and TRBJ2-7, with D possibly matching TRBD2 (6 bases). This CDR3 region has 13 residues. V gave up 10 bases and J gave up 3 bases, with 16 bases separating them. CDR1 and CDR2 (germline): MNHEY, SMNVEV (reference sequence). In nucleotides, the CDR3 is TGTGCCACTTCAGGCGGGACGTTCTACGAGCAGTACTTC. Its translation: CATSGGTFYEQYF.

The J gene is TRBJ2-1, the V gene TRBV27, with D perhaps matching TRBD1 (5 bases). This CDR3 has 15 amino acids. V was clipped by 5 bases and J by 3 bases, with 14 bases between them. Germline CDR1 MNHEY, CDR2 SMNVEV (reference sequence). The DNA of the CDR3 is TGTGCCAGCAGTCACGACAGCCCCGACTACAATGAGCAGTTCTTC. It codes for CASSHDSPDYNEQFF.

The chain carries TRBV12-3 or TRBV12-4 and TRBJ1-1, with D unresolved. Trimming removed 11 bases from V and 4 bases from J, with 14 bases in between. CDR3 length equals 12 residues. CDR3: CACRRDGTEAFF. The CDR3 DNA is TGTGCCTGTCGAAGGGATGGCACTGAAGCTTTCTTT.